These 23 T cell receptor beta chains were all obtained from the same sample, sequenced in a study of OX40 agonist ivuxolimab in advanced cancers. Here immunoSEQ multiplex PCR was the method, and the copy in TCRdb shows in-frame clones only, minus some. The sample yields fewer than 50,000 clones, roughly nine tenths seen once. Sequencing used CD4+ or CD8+ T cells sorted from blood, obtained in a trial of the OX40 agonist ivuxolimab. The receptors here all came from an adult with an advanced solid tumor such as melanoma, head and neck, liver or kidney cancer.

The chain has TRBV6-6 and TRBJ1-1; D is ambiguous. Germline V lookup: CDR1 MNHNY, CDR2 SVGAGI (reference sequence). The CDR3 is made up of 13 amino acids. Between the trimmed V and J ends, which lost 4 bases and 6 bases, there was a span of 12 bases. DNA of the CDR3: TGTGCCAGCAGTTCTGGGAGTGTCGCTGAAGCTTTCTTT. It yields the protein CASSSGSVAEAFF.

The chain couples TRBV6-6 to TRBJ2-7; a possible D gene is TRBD2 (5 bases). Germline V gives CDR1 MNHNY, CDR2 SVGAGI (reference sequence). Trimming cost V 6 bases and J 7 bases, with 19 bases left between them. This CDR3 has 14 residues. The CDR3 sequence: CASSLGVGSGEQYF. CDR3 DNA sequence: TGTGCCAGCAGCCTCGGGGTAGGCTCGGGTGAGCAGTACTTC.

The chain links TRBV27 to TRBJ2-1; D not resolved. The V end lost 2 bases, the J end lost 6 bases, and 8 bases lay between the germline ends. The CDR3 spans 13 residues. The V gene's germline CDR1 is MNHEY and CDR2 SMNVEV (reference sequence). The CDR3: CASSLGALNEQFF. The CDR3 DNA sequence: TGTGCCAGCAGTTTAGGTGCCCTCAATGAGCAGTTCTTC.

The chain is built from TRBV28 and TRBJ2-7; D might be TRBD1 (5 bases). This CDR3 region has 13 residues. Germline V gene data show CDR1 as MDHEN and CDR2 as SYDVKM. Deletions cut 5 bases from V and 0 bases from J, with 8 bases between. CDR3 in DNA: TGTGCCAGCAGTCAGGGCAGCTCCTACGAGCAGTACTTC. Translated: CASSQGSSYEQYF.

This chain uses TRBV27 with TRBJ2-1; 11 bases align to TRBD2. This CDR3 region has 16 residues. J lost 8 bases, V lost 0 bases, and 6 bases had no gene match. Looked up from germline, CDR1 is MNHEY and CDR2 is SMNVEV (reference sequence). The CDR3, as DNA: TGTGCCAGCAGTTTATCGGCTAGCGGGAGGTTCGATGAGCAGTTCTTC. Its translation: CASSLSASGRFDEQFF.

The rearrangement uses TRBV7-9 and TRBJ2-5, with D possibly being TRBD2 (5 bases). Trimming stripped 3 bases from V and 2 bases from J, with 10 bases between. The CDR3 is made up of 14 amino acids. The germline V gene has CDR1 SEHNR and CDR2 FQNEAQ (reference sequence). This CDR3 is CASSFSGKQETQYF. The CDR3 DNA reads as TGTGCCAGCAGCTTTTCGGGGAAACAAGAGACCCAGTACTTC. The whole variable domain, remainder taken from reference TRBV7-9 and TRBJ2-5, is DTGVSQNPRHKITKRGQNVTFRCDPISEHNRLYWYRQTLGQGPEFLTYFQNEAQLEKSRLLSDRFSAERPKGSFSTLEIQRTEQGDSAMYLCASSFSGKQETQYFGPGTRLLVL.

The CDR3 nucleotides read TGTGCCTGGGGGGGTTCGGGTAATTCACCCCTCCACTTT. Translated, it gives CAWGGSGNSPLHF. V usage is TRBV30 and J usage is TRBJ1-6, with TRBD1 as a possible D gene (5 bases). Germline V gene lookup returns CDR1 GTSNPN and CDR2 SVGIG (reference sequence). The CDR3 is 13 amino acids. The V and J ends lost 5 bases and 6 bases respectively, with 11 bases between them.

V and J are TRBV11-2 and TRBJ1-1, with D unresolved. Per germline, CDR1 SGHAT and CDR2 FQNNGV. CDR3 size: 14 residues. Trimming removed 3 bases at V and 0 bases at J, with 8 bases between. The CDR3 sequence is CASSFVTLNTEAFF. In DNA form, the CDR3 reads TGTGCCAGCAGCTTCGTTACGCTGAACACTGAAGCTTTCTTT.

By sample fraction, this clone is medium-sized. The chain recombines TRBV7-3 with TRBJ2-3; the match to TRBD2 covers 13 bases. CDR1 SGHTA and CDR2 FQGTGA come from the germline V gene. This CDR3 comprises 16 residues. V gave up 5 bases and J gave up 1 base; unmatched junction bases: 3. CDR3 coding DNA: TGTGCCAGCAGCGAGGGACTAGCGGGGCGCACAGATACGCAGTATTTT. The encoded protein is CASSEGLAGRTDTQYF.

The CDR3 sequence: CASSYSESRAEKLFF. The CDR3 DNA is TGTGCCAGCAGTTACTCGGAATCACGGGCGGAAAAACTGTTTTTT. V usage is TRBV6-5 and J usage is TRBJ1-4; D call uncertain. The CDR3 totals 15 residues. The ends were cut back, 0 bases at V and 8 bases at J, with 13 bases in the middle. In germline, CDR1 is MNHEY, CDR2 SVGAGI.

This rearrangement joins TRBV30 to TRBJ2-7; 10 bases agree with TRBD2. The germline CDR1 and CDR2 sequences are GTSNPN and SVGIG (reference sequence). The CDR3 totals 16 residues. Unmatched junction bases numbered 8, after V lost 2 bases and J lost 1 base. CDR3 sequence: CAWSLVTSGKSYEQYF. DNA for the CDR3: TGTGCCTGGAGTCTCGTTACTAGCGGGAAATCCTACGAGCAGTACTTC.

The chain links TRBV5-4 to TRBJ2-7; maybe TRBD2 (6 bases). This CDR3 has 16 amino acids. V was shortened by 4 bases and J by 4 bases, with 21 bases between the two germline ends. Germline V gene sequence: CDR1 SGHNT, CDR2 YYREEE (reference sequence). The CDR3 DNA follows: TGTGCCAGCAGCAGGCCCGGGGGATATCTGGTATACGAGCAGTACTTC. Its translation: CASSRPGGYLVYEQYF.

In this sample, this clone turned up once. This chain's CDR3 is CASSPGGTYEQYF. CDR3 DNA sequence: TGTGCCAGCAGTCCCGGGGGGACTTACGAGCAGTACTTC. This chain uses TRBV27 with TRBJ2-7; the match to TRBD2 covers 7 bases. The CDR3 consists of 13 residues. In germline, CDR1 is MNHEY, CDR2 SMNVEV (reference sequence). V dropped 5 bases and J dropped 4; count of bases not matched to a gene: 5.

The chain links TRBV15 to TRBJ2-1; 8 bases agree with TRBD1. Germline V gene data show CDR1 as LNHNV and CDR2 as YYDKDF (reference sequence). V shed 1 base and J 0 bases; nucleotides not matched to a gene: 17. This CDR3 region has 21 residues. This CDR3 is CATSRVGADREKRSSYNEQFF. The CDR3 DNA reads TGTGCCACCAGCAGAGTCGGGGCGGACAGGGAAAAGAGGAGCTCCTACAATGAGCAGTTCTTC. The entire variable domain, with the rest obtained from reference TRBV15 and TRBJ2-1, is as follows: DAMVIQNPRYQVTQFGKPVTLSCSQTLNHNVMYWYQQKSSQAPKLLFHYYDKDFNNEADTPDNFQSRRPNTSFCFLDIRSPGLGDTAMYLCATSRVGADREKRSSYNEQFFGPGTRLTVL.

The chain recombines TRBV5-1 with TRBJ2-7; maybe TRBD1 (5 bases). Germline V gives CDR1 SGHRS, CDR2 YFSETQ. Trimming took 1 base from V and 2 from J, leaving 13 bases between them. This CDR3 has 15 amino acids. The CDR3 nucleotides read TGCGCCAGCAGCTTGTATACAGGTGGCGCCTACGAGCAGTACTTC. Its protein is CASSLYTGGAYEQYF.

This chain joins TRBV11-2 and TRBJ2-7; tentatively, D is TRBD2 (6 bases). Trimming pared 0 bases from V and 3 bases from J, leaving 12 bases between. Germline V gene sequence: CDR1 SGHAT, CDR2 FQNNGV. The length of the CDR3 is 15 residues. The CDR3 DNA reads as TGTGCCAGCAGCTTAGACCGGGGGATTAGCTACGAGCAGTACTTC. Its protein is CASSLDRGISYEQYF.

The chain uses TRBV9 and TRBJ2-3, with D perhaps TRBD1 or TRBD2 (6 bases each). V lost 0 bases and J lost 1, with 9 bases in between. Germline CDR1 SGDLS, CDR2 YYNGEE. This CDR3 contains 15 residues. CDR3 region: CASSVEGGGTDTQYF. The DNA of the CDR3 is TGTGCCAGCAGCGTAGAGGGGGGCGGCACAGATACGCAGTATTTT.

The J gene is TRBJ2-1, the V gene TRBV9; D gene ambiguous. The CDR3 is 12 amino acids. Trimming took off 0 bases at V and 4 bases at J, with 2 bases between the two ends. Germline V gene sequence: CDR1 SGDLS, CDR2 YYNGEE. CDR3 residues: CASSVDYNEQFF. The CDR3, as DNA: TGTGCCAGCAGCGTAGATTACAATGAGCAGTTCTTC. Looking up the rest from reference TRBV9 and TRBJ2-1 gives the full variable domain: DSGVTQTPKHLITATGQRVTLRCSPRSGDLSVYWYQQSLDQGLQFLIQYYNGEERAKGNILERFSAQQFPDLHSELNLSSLELGDSALYFCASSVDYNEQFFGPGTRLTVL.

J is TRBJ2-7 and V is TRBV7-8, with 14 bases identical to TRBD2. The V gene end was trimmed by 5 bases and the J gene end by 1 base; junction bases not matched to a gene: 4. Germline loops: CDR1 SGHVS, CDR2 FQNEAQ. This CDR3 spans 16 amino acids. The CDR3 DNA sequence: TGTGCCAGCAGCCTTGGACTAGCGGGAGGATCCTACGAGCAGTACTTC. Its protein is CASSLGLAGGSYEQYF.

J is TRBJ2-2 and V is TRBV2; 7 nucleotides match TRBD2. CDR3 length equals 13 residues. The germline V gene encodes CDR1 SNHLY and CDR2 FYNNEI. The V and J ends lost 4 bases and 4 bases, in that order; junction bases with no gene match: 0. The chain's CDR3 is CASSVAGTGELFF. In DNA, the CDR3 is TGTGCCAGCAGTGTAGCGGGCACCGGGGAGCTGTTTTTT.

V is TRBV7-9 and J is TRBJ2-1; 10 bases align to TRBD2. The CDR3 extends over 14 amino acids. Germline CDR1 and CDR2: SEHNR and FQNEAQ (reference sequence). The trim removed 1 base at V and 9 bases at J, leaving 3 bases unmatched. The CDR3 region has the DNA TGTGCCAGCAGCTTAGACCCTAGCGGGAGTGAGCAGTTCTTC. The encoded protein is CASSLDPSGSEQFF.

The chain uses TRBV19 and TRBJ1-1, with no clear D. Germline CDR1 LNHDA, CDR2 SQIVND (reference sequence). With 6 bases removed from V and 1 base from J, the gap between germline ends came to 9 bases. The CDR3 has 13 residues. This CDR3 is CASSPPGNTEAFF. CDR3 coding DNA: TGTGCCAGTAGCCCTCCTGGGAACACTGAAGCTTTCTTT.

The chain joins TRBV19 to TRBJ2-1, with D perhaps matching TRBD2 (5 bases). This CDR3 has 15 amino acids. The V gene lost 6 bases and the J gene lost 4 bases, with 16 bases spanning the gap. CDR1 LNHDA and CDR2 SQIVND come from the germline V gene (reference sequence). The CDR3 region is CASRPLSGYYNEQFF. The CDR3 bases are TGTGCCAGTAGGCCATTGAGCGGATATTACAATGAGCAGTTCTTC.